Following are 20 T cell receptor beta chains from one sample sequenced in a study of shared clonotypes between healthy human individuals. Sequenced by immunoSEQ multiplex PCR; TCRdb stores in-frame clones only, minus some. The sample includes fewer than 850,000 clones, about 92% of them seen just once. The sequenced material came from memory CD8+ T cells from PBMCs. Subset here: CD45RO+ cells pooled with CCR7-negative TemRA cells. These receptors came from a man between 18 and 35 years old in good health. Some clones in this sample may be carry-over from other donors' samples.

This chain's CDR3 is CASSPAGQRSQPQHF. Here the CDR3 DNA reads TGTGCCAGTAGTCCCGCGGGACAGAGAAGCCAGCCCCAGCATTTT. This chain links TRBV19 with TRBJ1-5, with TRBD1 identical over 7 bases. Germline assignment: CDR1 LNHDA and CDR2 SQIVND (reference sequence). The junction had 11 bases not matched to a gene; V was cut back by 5 bases and J by 7 bases. This CDR3 region has 15 residues.

This clone was counted a single time. V is TRBV4-2 and J is TRBJ2-3; D tentatively fits TRBD1 or TRBD2 (5 bases each). The CDR3 is 16 residues long. Trimming shortened V by 1 base and J by 2 bases, and 13 bases separated the two germline ends. Per the germline V gene, CDR1 is LGHNA and CDR2 is YNFKEQ. The CDR3 reads CASSQVTGPSTDTQYF. The DNA for the CDR3 is TGTGCCAGCAGCCAAGTTACGGGACCCTCCACAGATACGCAGTATTTT.

This chain links TRBV7-2 with TRBJ2-1, with D perhaps being TRBD1 or TRBD2 (6 bases each). The V and J ends lost 4 bases and 0 bases respectively, with 22 bases between them. Germline V gene sequence: CDR1 SGHTA, CDR2 FQGNSA. CDR3 length equals 19 residues. CDR3 sequence: CASSWGRGSRRGSYNEQFF. DNA of the CDR3: TGTGCCAGCAGCTGGGGGCGTGGGTCGAGGCGGGGCTCCTACAATGAGCAGTTCTTC.

This clone was seen more than once but under ten times. The chain employs TRBV5-1 and TRBJ2-1, with D perhaps TRBD1 (6 bases). V gave up 3 bases and J gave up 4 bases, with 17 bases separating them. The CDR3 runs to 16 residues. The germline gives CDR1 SGHRS, CDR2 YFSETQ. The CDR3 coding sequence is TGCGCCAGCAGCTCTTCCGGGACAAACGTATACAATGAGCAGTTCTTC. Encoded protein: CASSSSGTNVYNEQFF.

The CDR3 DNA follows: TGTGCCAGCAGCTTAAGGAGGGAGTTGTCAGGGGCCGATGAGCAGTTCTTC. It encodes CASSLRRELSGADEQFF. This sequence joins TRBV11-2 and TRBJ2-1; the D gene could be TRBD1 or TRBD2 (6 bases each). Germline V lookup: CDR1 SGHAT, CDR2 FQNNGV. Trimming removed 2 bases from V and 8 bases from J, with 22 bases in between. The length of the CDR3 is 17 residues. The full variable domain, completed using reference TRBV11-2 and TRBJ2-1, is EAGVAQSPRYKIIEKRQSVAFWCNPISGHATLYWYQQILGQGPKLLIQFQNNGVVDDSQLPKDRFSAERLKGVDSTLKIQPAKLEDSAVYLCASSLRRELSGADEQFFGPGTRLTVL.

The genes are TRBV4-3 and TRBJ2-7; perhaps TRBD2 as D (6 bases). Trimming removed 2 bases at V and 3 bases at J, with 17 bases between. There are 16 residues in the CDR3. CDR1 and CDR2 from the germline V gene are LGHNA and YSLEER. The CDR3 DNA reads TGCGCCAGCAGCCAAACCCCCGGCGGGAACAACTACGAGCAGTACTTC. The encoded protein is CASSQTPGGNNYEQYF.

With regard to this clone: Other DNA sequences in the sample encode the same CDR3. V gene TRBV10-3 combines with J gene TRBJ1-1, with D perhaps matching TRBD1 (5 bases). The germline gives CDR1 ENHRY, CDR2 SYGVKD. Trimming left V 3 bases short and J 3 bases short, with 8 bases between. The CDR3 extends over 13 amino acids. CDR3 bases: TGTGCCATCAGTGATGGGGGTTACACTGAAGCTTTCTTT. Protein sequence: CAISDGGYTEAFF.

This chain links TRBV5-8 with TRBJ2-1; D might be TRBD1 (6 bases). The CDR3 is 16 amino acids. CDR1 is SGHTS and CDR2 is YDEGEE in the germline V gene. V was cut by 1 base and J by 6 bases, with 17 bases left in between. The CDR3 nucleotides are TGTGCCAGCAGCTTGACAGGGATCGGCGTGAGCAATGAGCAGTTCTTC. Its translation is CASSLTGIGVSNEQFF.

This clone was seen at least ten times. One base away lies a much larger clone, so this may be a sequencing read error. Distinct nucleotide sequences in the sample also encode this CDR3. This CDR3 is CASRPGNTEAFF. Written as DNA, the CDR3 is TGTGCCAGCAGACCGGGGAACACTGAAGCTTTCTTT. This chain connects TRBV2 to TRBJ1-1; no definite D call. The CDR3 contains 12 residues. V lost 6 bases, J lost 1 base, and 6 bases lay in between. From germline, CDR1 is SNHLY and CDR2 FYNNEI. Full variable domain (missing parts from reference TRBV2 and TRBJ1-1): EPEVTQTPSHQVTQMGQEVILRCVPISNHLYFYWYRQILGQKVEFLVSFYNNEISEKSEIFDDQFSVERPDGSNFTLKIRSTKLEDSAMYFCASRPGNTEAFFGQGTRLTVV.

The gene calls are TRBV7-9 and TRBJ2-5; D might be TRBD2 (6 bases). Germline loops: CDR1 SEHNR, CDR2 FQNEAQ (reference sequence). CDR3 length: 12 residues. Trimming pared 9 bases from V and 4 bases from J, leaving 12 bases between. The CDR3 nucleotides are TGTGCCAGTCTGGCGGGGTCAGAGACCCAGTACTTC. It encodes CASLAGSETQYF.

The V call is TRBV28, the J call TRBJ2-1, with 7 bases aligning to TRBD2. V lost 3 bases and J lost 5; bases outside the gene matches: 7. Germline CDR1 MDHEN, CDR2 SYDVKM. The CDR3 length is 15 residues. CDR3 DNA sequence: TGTGCCAGCAGTTTGGCGGGAGACGTCGACAATGAGCAGTTCTTC. It translates to CASSLAGDVDNEQFF.

In this sample, this clone turned up once. The CDR3 bases are TGTGCCAGCAGCCCAAGCTGGTCCGTTGGAAGTGAAAAACTGTTTTTT. It encodes CASSPSWSVGSEKLFF. The chain carries TRBV13 and TRBJ1-4; D remains unclear. The CDR3 spans 16 residues. Per the germline V gene, CDR1 is PRHDT and CDR2 is FYEKMQ (reference sequence). Trimming removed 5 bases from V and 7 bases from J, with 20 bases in between.

The chain carries TRBV9 and TRBJ1-1; no definite D call. Germline CDR1 is SGDLS and CDR2 is YYNGEE. The CDR3 runs 14 residues. Deletions cut 0 bases from V and 0 bases from J, with 6 bases between. The CDR3 DNA sequence: TGTGCCAGCAGCGTAGCGGACTTGAACACTGAAGCTTTCTTT. Residues: CASSVADLNTEAFF.

V is TRBV27 and J is TRBJ2-2; the match to TRBD2 covers 11 bases. The V segment lost 6 bases and the J segment 8 bases; nucleotides outside the gene matches: 5. Germline V gene lookup returns CDR1 MNHEY and CDR2 SMNVEV (reference sequence). This CDR3 comprises 14 residues. In DNA, the CDR3 is TGTGCCAGCAGGGTGATAGCGGGAGGGGGGGAGCTGTTTTTT. Its translation is CASRVIAGGGELFF.

The chain combines TRBV4-3 with TRBJ2-7; D gene unclear. Germline CDR1 and CDR2: LGHNA and YSLEER. The CDR3 is made up of 9 amino acids. Trimming left V 1 base short and J 13 bases short, with 5 bases between. The chain's CDR3 is CASSQASYF. The CDR3 region has the DNA TGCGCCAGCAGCCAAGCCTCCTACTTC.

The chain uses TRBV9 and TRBJ2-7; 9 bases are a match to TRBD1. Germline-derived CDR1 and CDR2 are SGDLS and YYNGEE. After removal of 4 bases from V and 4 bases from J, the junction contained 9 bases not matched to a gene. This CDR3 spans 15 amino acids. CDR3 in DNA: TGTGCCAGCAGCCCCTGGGGACAGGGACTGTACGAGCAGTACTTC. Translation gives CASSPWGQGLYEQYF.

The rearrangement uses TRBV21-1 and TRBJ2-7. TRBV21-1 is a known pseudogene. The length of the CDR3 is 14 residues. CDR3 loop: CASKGSPPGREQYF. For the CDR3, the DNA is TGTGCCAGCAAAGGTAGCCCTCCCGGGCGGGAGCAGTACTTC.

The V call is TRBV19, the J call TRBJ2-7, with 8 bases lining up with TRBD2. After removal of 5 bases from V and 3 bases from J, the junction contained 9 bases not matched to a gene. Germline CDR1 and CDR2: LNHDA and SQIVND (reference sequence). This CDR3 is 15 amino acids long. As DNA, the CDR3 is TGTGCCAGTAGTCCGCAGCGGGAGATCGTCTACGAGCAGTACTTC. Amino acid sequence: CASSPQREIVYEQYF.

The rearrangement uses TRBV13 and TRBJ2-3, with 7 positions matching TRBD2. The CDR3 has 15 amino acids. Germline assignment: CDR1 PRHDT and CDR2 FYEKMQ (reference sequence). The V and J ends lost 7 bases and 1 base, in that order; junction bases with no gene match: 8. CDR3 loop: CASTSGAGRTDTQYF. The DNA of the CDR3 is TGTGCCAGCACCTCTGGAGCGGGACGCACAGATACGCAGTATTTT.

The table lists this clone with a count of one. The chain couples TRBV6-4 to TRBJ2-5, with 7 nucleotides matching TRBD2. Trimming at V came to 0 bases and at J to 4 bases, leaving 8 bases not matched to a gene. Germline V gives CDR1 MRHNA, CDR2 SNTAGT. This CDR3 spans 16 amino acids. This CDR3 is CASSDSGWGGGETQYF. The CDR3 DNA reads TGTGCCAGCAGTGACTCCGGTTGGGGCGGGGGAGAGACCCAGTACTTC.